Reported below is one T cell receptor (beta chain). The entry originates in a study of blood T cell repertoires in COVID-19. Study-level background: The United States, Italy and Spain supplied acute and convalescent COVID-19 samples. Sources were T cells, B-cell-depleted T cells, or PBMCs; the material itself was cDNA or gDNA.

Libraries were prepared by immunoSEQ multiplex PCR; TCRdb keeps only in-frame clonotypes and omits some of them. There are approximately 27,000 clones in the sample; roughly 87% occur only once, and over 40% lies in the top ten. J was trimmed by 3 bases and V by 9 bases; bases with no gene match: 7. Germline V CDR1 and CDR2: SGHNT, YYREEE (reference sequence). This CDR3 is built from 13 residues. The source material was peripheral blood. This chain uses TRBV5-4 with TRBJ2-7, with 9 bases matching TRBD1. The TCR originated in a human donor with acute or convalescent COVID-19. The donor label of this sample is uncertain. CDR3 in DNA: TGTGCCACCAAACCGGGACAGGGCTACGAGCAGTACTTC. Its translation: CATKPGQGYEQYF.